This T cell receptor beta chain was profiled in a study of cytomegalovirus exposure and HLA in healthy donors. Study-wide results and limits: CMV antigen specificity was confirmed in vitro for a few CMV-associated chains. In a later analysis, HLA-associated beta chains showed higher expansion and lower generation probabilities than comparable chains.

This clone came up once. Antigen specificity is unknown. A multiplex PCR was run with 60 Vbeta primers and 13 Jbeta primers. Method: immunoSEQ multiplex PCR; TCRdb's copy keeps in-frame clones and lacks some. The profile shows tens of thousands of clones, about three quarters of them singletons. With 2 bases clipped from V and 6 bases from J, the junction kept 9 bases outside the gene matches. Per the germline V gene, CDR1 is MNHNS and CDR2 is SASEGT. This CDR3 is 16 amino acids long. This TCR was recovered from a man between 25 and 39 years old in good health and CMV-seropositive. The chain couples TRBV6-1 to TRBJ1-2, with 10 bases identical to TRBD1. Sequenced material: PBMCs. CDR3 coding DNA: TGTGCCAGCAGTGAATGGCCTGACGGGACAGGGGATGGCTACACCTTC. Protein sequence: CASSEWPDGTGDGYTF.